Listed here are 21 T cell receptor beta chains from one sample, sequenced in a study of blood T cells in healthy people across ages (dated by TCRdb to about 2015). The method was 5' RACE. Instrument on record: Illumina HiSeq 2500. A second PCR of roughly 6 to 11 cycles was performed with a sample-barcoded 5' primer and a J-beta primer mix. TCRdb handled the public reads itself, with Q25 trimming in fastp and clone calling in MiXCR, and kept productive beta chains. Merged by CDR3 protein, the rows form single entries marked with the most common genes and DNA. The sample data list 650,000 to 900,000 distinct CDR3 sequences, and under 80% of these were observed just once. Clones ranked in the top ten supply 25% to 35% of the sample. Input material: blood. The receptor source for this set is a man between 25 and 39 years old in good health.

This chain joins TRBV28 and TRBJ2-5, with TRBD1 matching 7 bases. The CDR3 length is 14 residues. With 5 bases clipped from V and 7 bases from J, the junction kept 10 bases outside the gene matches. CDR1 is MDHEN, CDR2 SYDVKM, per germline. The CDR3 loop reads CASSATGQLGTQYF. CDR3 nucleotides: TGTGCCAGCAGTGCGACGGGACAGCTAGGGACCCAGTACTTC.

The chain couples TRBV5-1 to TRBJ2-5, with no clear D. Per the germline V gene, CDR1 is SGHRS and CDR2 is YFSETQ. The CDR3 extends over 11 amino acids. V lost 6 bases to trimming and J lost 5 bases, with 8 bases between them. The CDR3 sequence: CASMGAETQYF. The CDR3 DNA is TGCGCCAGCATGGGTGCGGAGACCCAGTACTTC. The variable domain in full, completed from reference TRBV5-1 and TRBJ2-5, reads KAGVTQTPRYLIKTRGQQVTLSCSPISGHRSVSWYQQTPGQGLQFLFEYFSETQRNKGNFPGRFSGRQFSNSRSEMNVSTLELGDSALYLCASMGAETQYFGPGTRLLVL.

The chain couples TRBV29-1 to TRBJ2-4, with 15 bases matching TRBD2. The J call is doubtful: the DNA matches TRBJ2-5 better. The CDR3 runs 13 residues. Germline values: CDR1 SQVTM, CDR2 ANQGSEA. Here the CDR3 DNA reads TGCAGCGTCGGGACTAGCGGGAGGGAGACCCAGTACTTC. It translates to CSVGTSGRETQYF.

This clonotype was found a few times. The CDR3 region is CASSHLTGQGEGYGYTF. As DNA, the CDR3 is TGCGCCAGCAGCCACCTTACCGGGCAGGGGGAGGGCTATGGCTACACCTTC. This chain uses TRBV4-3 with TRBJ1-2; TRBD1 aligns across 7 bases. The V gene's germline CDR1 is LGHNA and CDR2 YSLEER. The CDR3 consists of 17 residues. The ends lost 3 bases at V and 4 bases at J; junction bases unmatched: 14.

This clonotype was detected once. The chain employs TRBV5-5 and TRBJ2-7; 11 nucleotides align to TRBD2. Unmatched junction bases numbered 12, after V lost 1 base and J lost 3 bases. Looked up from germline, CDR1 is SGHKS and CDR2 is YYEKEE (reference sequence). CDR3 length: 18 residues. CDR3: CASSLLGLLAGGNYEQYF. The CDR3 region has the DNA TGTGCCAGCAGCTTGTTGGGGCTCCTAGCGGGGGGAAACTACGAGCAGTACTTC. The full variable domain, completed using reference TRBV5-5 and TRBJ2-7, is DAGVTQSPTHLIKTRGQQVTLRCSPISGHKSVSWYQQVLGQGPQFIFQYYEKEERGRGNFPDRFSARQFPNYSSELNVNALLLGDSALYLCASSLLGLLAGGNYEQYFGPGTRLTVT.

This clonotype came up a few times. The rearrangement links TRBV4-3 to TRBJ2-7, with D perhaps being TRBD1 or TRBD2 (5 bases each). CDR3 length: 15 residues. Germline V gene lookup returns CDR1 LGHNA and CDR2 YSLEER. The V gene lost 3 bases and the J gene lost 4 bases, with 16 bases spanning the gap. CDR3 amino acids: CASSHVRGVRYEQYF. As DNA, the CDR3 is TGCGCCAGCAGCCACGTAAGAGGGGTTAGATACGAGCAGTACTTC.

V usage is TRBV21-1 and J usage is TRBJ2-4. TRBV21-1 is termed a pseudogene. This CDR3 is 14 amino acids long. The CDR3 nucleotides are TGTGCCAGCAGCAAAGAGGTCAGCTACTACGAGCAGTACTTT. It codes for CASSKEVSYYEQYF.

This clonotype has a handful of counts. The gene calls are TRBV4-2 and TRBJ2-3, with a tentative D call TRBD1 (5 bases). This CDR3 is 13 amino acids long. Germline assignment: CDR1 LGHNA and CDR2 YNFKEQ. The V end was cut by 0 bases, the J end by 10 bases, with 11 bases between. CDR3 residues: CASSQDLREAQYF. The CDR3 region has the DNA TGTGCCAGCAGCCAAGATCTCAGGGAAGCGCAGTATTTT.

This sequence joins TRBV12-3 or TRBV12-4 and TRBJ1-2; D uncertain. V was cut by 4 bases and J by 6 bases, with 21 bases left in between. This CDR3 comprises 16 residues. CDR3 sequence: CASSSPHRSARDGYTF. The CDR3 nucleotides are TGTGCCAGCAGTTCTCCCCATAGGAGCGCGAGGGATGGCTACACCTTC.

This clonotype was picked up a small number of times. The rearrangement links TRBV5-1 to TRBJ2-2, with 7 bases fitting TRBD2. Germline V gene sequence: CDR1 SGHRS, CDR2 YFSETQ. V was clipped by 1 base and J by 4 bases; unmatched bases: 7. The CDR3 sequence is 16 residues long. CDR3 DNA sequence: TGCGCCAGCAGCTTGATTCCTAGCGGTGGCACCGGGGAGCTGTTTTTT. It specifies CASSLIPSGGTGELFF.

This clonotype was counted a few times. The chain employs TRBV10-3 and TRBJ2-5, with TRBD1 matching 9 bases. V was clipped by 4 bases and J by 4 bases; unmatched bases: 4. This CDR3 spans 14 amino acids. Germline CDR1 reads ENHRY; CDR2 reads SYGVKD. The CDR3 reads CAISGRTGAETQYF. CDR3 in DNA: TGTGCCATCAGTGGGCGGACAGGGGCAGAGACCCAGTACTTC.

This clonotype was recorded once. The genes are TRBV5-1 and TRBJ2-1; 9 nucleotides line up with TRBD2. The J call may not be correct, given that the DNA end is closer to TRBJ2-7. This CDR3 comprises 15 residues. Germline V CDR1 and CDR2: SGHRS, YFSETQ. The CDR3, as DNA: TGCGCCAGCACGGGCGGGGGGGCGGTCTACAATGAGCAGTACTTC. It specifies CASTGGGAVYNEQYF.

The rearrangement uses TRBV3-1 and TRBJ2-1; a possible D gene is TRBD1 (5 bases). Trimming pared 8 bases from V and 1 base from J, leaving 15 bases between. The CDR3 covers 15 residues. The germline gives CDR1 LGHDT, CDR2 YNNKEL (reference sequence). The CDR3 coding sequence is TGTGCCAGCTTGGACACGCGAATTTCCTACAATGAGCAGTTCTTC. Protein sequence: CASLDTRISYNEQFF.

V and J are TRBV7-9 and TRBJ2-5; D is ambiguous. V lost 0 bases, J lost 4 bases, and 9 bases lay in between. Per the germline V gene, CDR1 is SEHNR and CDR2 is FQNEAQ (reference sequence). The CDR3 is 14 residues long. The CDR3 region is CASSLALGRETQYF. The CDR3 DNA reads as TGTGCCAGCAGCTTAGCTCTGGGAAGAGAGACCCAGTACTTC.

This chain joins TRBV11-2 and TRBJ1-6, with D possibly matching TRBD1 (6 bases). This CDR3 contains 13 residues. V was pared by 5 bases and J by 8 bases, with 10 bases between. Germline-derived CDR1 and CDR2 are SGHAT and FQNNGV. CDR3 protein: CASSTPGDSPLHF. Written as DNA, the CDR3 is TGTGCCAGCAGCACCCCAGGGGATTCACCCCTCCACTTT.

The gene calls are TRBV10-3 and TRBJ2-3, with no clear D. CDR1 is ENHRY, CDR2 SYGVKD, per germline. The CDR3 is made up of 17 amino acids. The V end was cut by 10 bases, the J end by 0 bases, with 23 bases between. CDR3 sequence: CATSSSQTVESTDTQYF. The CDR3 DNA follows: TGTGCCACCTCCTCATCGCAGACCGTCGAAAGCACAGATACGCAGTATTTT.

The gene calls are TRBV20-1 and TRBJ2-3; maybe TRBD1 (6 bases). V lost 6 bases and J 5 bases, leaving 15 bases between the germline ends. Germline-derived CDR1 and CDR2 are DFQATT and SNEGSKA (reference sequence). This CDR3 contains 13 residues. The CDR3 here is CSAPVGTKDTQYF. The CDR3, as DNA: TGCAGTGCCCCCGTGGGGACAAAAGATACGCAGTATTTT.

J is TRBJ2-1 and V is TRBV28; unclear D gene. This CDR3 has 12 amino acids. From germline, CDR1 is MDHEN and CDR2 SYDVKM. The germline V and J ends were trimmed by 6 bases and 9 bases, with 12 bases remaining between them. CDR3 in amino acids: CASSLSNGEQFF. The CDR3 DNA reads TGTGCCAGCAGCCTTTCCAATGGTGAGCAGTTCTTC.

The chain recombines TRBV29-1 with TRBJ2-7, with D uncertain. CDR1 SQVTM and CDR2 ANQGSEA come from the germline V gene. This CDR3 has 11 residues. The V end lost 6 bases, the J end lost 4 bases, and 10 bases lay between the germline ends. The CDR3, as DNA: TGCAGCGTATTAGACGCGTACGAGCAGTACTTC. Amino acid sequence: CSVLDAYEQYF.

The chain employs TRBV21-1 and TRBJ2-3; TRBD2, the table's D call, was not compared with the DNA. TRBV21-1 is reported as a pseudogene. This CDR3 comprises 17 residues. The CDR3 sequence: CASGTSGGESSTDTQYF. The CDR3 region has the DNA TGTGCCAGCGGTACTAGCGGGGGGGAATCTAGCACAGATACGCAGTATTTT.

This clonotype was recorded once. CDR3 in amino acids: CASSQGGGTAGVNEQFF. CDR3 coding DNA: TGTGCCAGCAGCCAAGGGGGAGGGACGGCGGGAGTCAATGAGCAGTTCTTC. This chain uses TRBV3-1 with TRBJ2-1; 7 bases fit TRBD2. Germline CDR1 and CDR2: LGHDT and YNNKEL (reference sequence). CDR3 length equals 17 residues. The J segment lost 6 bases and the V segment lost 1 base, leaving 12 bases of the junction unmatched.